This T cell receptor beta chain was identified in a study of blood T cell repertoires in COVID-19. Study-wide context: There were acute and convalescent COVID-19 samples, and they came from the United States, Italy and Spain. The cDNA or gDNA used as material had been derived from T cells, B-cell-depleted T cells, or PBMCs.

This CDR3 contains 14 residues. The germline V and J ends were trimmed by 3 bases and 1 base, with 9 bases remaining between them. Germline loops: CDR1 LGHDT, CDR2 YNNKEL (reference sequence). Per the original data handling: Amplified reference gene primers provided the basis for estimating nucleated cell counts. The assay was immunoSEQ multiplex PCR, and TCRdb's table has in-frame clones only and misses some. The D gene and trimming were derived from the DNA, and the V and J assignments and clone size from that table. The table has 90,000 to 120,000 clones, 80% to 90% seen once. Sequencing input: peripheral blood. The receptor's source is an elderly woman with acute or convalescent COVID-19. The rearrangement uses TRBV3-1 (or the pseudogene TRBV3-2) and TRBJ1-1; tentative D call: TRBD1 (5 bases). The CDR3 reads CASSQHTGNTEAFF. CDR3 bases: TGTGCCAGCAGCCAGCACACAGGGAACACTGAAGCTTTCTTT.